These 8 T cell receptor beta chains share one sample of origin, sequenced in a study of T cells expressing NK-cell markers. Following a re-call of the 5' RACE reads, TCRdb has one entry per CDR3 protein and lacks DNA. The repertoire table contains about 150,000 distinct CDR3 sequences. Sequenced material: blood T cells: a sorted CD56 or NKG2C T cell subset, CD4+ or CD8+ T cells, or bulk PBMC T cells (not recorded which). The receptors originated from a man between 18 and 35 years old in good health.

This chain uses TRBV7-2 with TRBJ2-5; no DNA is available, so the TRBD1 call from TCRdb remains unchecked. This CDR3 is built from 15 residues. Germline loops: CDR1 SGHTA, CDR2 FQGNSA. The CDR3 sequence is CASSLVTGPQETQYF.

V is TRBV5-5 and J is TRBJ2-1; the D call from TCRdb, TRBD2, cannot be confirmed without DNA. This CDR3 contains 14 residues. Germline V gene data show CDR1 as SGHKS and CDR2 as YYEKEE (reference sequence). This chain's CDR3 is CASSYSSGSYEQFF.

The chain carries TRBV19 and TRBJ2-1; TCRdb names TRBD2, which stays unverified in the absence of DNA. Per germline, CDR1 LNHDA and CDR2 SQIVND (reference sequence). There are 18 residues in the CDR3. CDR3 amino acids: CASSMDRLAGVEYNEQFF.

The chain joins TRBV14 to TRBJ1-1; absent DNA, TCRdb's TRBD1 call cannot be checked. The length of the CDR3 is 16 residues. Germline V gives CDR1 SGHDN, CDR2 FVKESK. The chain's CDR3 is CASSQGPQGANTEAFF.

The chain is built from TRBV30 and TRBJ2-1; as DNA is missing, the TRBD1 call by TCRdb cannot be tested. Germline CDR1 GTSNPN, CDR2 SVGIG (reference sequence). The CDR3 runs 15 residues. CDR3 amino acids: CAWSGDREGSNEQFF. The full variable domain, its missing parts supplied by reference TRBV30 and TRBJ2-1, is SQTIHQWPATLVQPVGSPLSLECTVEGTSNPNLYWYRQAAGRGLQLLFYSVGIGQISSEVPQNLSASRPQDRQFILSSKKLLLSDSGFYLCAWSGDREGSNEQFFGPGTRLTVL.

The chain employs TRBV21-1 and TRBJ2-6. TRBV21-1 is a known pseudogene. There are 14 residues in the CDR3. The chain's CDR3 is CASSRYSGANVLTF.

The gene calls are TRBV28 and TRBJ2-5; the TCRdb call, TRBD1, lacks DNA for checking. CDR3 length: 15 residues. Per the germline V gene, CDR1 is MDHEN and CDR2 is SYDVKM. CDR3: CASSYIGTEQETQYF.

The chain recombines TRBV5-1 with TRBJ2-1; lacking DNA, the TRBD1 call made by TCRdb goes unchecked. This CDR3 contains 15 residues. Germline V CDR1 and CDR2: SGHRS, YFSETQ. The CDR3 region is CASSPGQGVNNEQFF.